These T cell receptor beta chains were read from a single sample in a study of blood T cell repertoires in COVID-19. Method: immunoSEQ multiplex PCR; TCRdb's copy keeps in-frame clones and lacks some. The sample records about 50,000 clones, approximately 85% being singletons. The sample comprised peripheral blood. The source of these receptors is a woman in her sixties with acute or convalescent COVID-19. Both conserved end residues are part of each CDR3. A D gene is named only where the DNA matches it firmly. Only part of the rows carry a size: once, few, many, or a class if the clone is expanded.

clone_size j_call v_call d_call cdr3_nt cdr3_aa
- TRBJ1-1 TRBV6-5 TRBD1 TGTGCCAGCAGCCGCGGGACAGGGCTGAACACTGAAGCTTTCTTT CASSRGTGLNTEAFF
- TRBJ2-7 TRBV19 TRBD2 TGTGCCAGTAGTCCTAGACTAGCTTCCTACGAGCAGTACTTC CASSPRLASYEQYF
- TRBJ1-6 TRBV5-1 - TGCGCCAGCAGCTTGGCGGGGGTCTCCTATAATTCACCCCTCCACTTT CASSLAGVSYNSPLHF
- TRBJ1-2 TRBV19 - TGTGCCAGTAGTATAGGCGGGCCGTCGACCTTC CASSIGGPSTF
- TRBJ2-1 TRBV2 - TGTGCCAGCAGTGAAGTAAGGGGATACAATGAGCAGTTCTTC CASSEVRGYNEQFF
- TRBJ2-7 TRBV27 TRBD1 TGTGCCAGCTGGACCGGGACAGGGTCGGGCGAGCAGTACTTC CASWTGTGSGEQYF
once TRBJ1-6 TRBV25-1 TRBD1 TGTGCCAGCAGTGAATATAGCCCACAGGGGTCCCACGTCCACTTT CASSEYSPQGSHVHF
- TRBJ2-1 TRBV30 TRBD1 TGTGCCTGGAGTGTAATCTCCTTCGGGACAGGGGACAATGAGCAGTTCTTC CAWSVISFGTGDNEQFF
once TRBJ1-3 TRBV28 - TGTGCCAGCAGTTTAAGGGGTTCACAGGGTTCAAGTGGAAACACCATATATTTT CASSLRGSQGSSGNTIYF
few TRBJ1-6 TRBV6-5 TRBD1 TGTGCCAGCAGTTCAGGGGGCAGATCACCCCTCCACTTT CASSSGGRSPLHF
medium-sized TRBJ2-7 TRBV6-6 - TGTGCCAGCGTCGAACAGCCGAGCTCCTACGAGCAGTACTTC CASVEQPSSYEQYF
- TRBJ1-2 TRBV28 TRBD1 TGTGCCAGCAAAACAGGGGGCTATGGCTACACCTTC CASKTGGYGYTF
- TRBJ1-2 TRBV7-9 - TGTGCCAGCAGCTTAGGGCAGGGCCCGAACTATGGCTACACCTTC CASSLGQGPNYGYTF
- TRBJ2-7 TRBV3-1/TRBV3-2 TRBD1 TGTGCCAGCACCCAGACGACAGGGGGTAACTACGAGCAGTACTTC CASTQTTGGNYEQYF
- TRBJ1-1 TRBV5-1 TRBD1 TGCGCCAGCAGCCCGGGGACAGGGAAGAACACTGAAGCTTTCTTT CASSPGTGKNTEAFF
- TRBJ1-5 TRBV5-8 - TGTGCCAGCAGCTTGGCAGGGAATAGCAATCAGCCCCAGCATTTT CASSLAGNSNQPQHF
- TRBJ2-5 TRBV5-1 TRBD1 TGCGCCAGCAGCAGAGGACAGGGTTTCGAGACCCAGTACTTC CASSRGQGFETQYF
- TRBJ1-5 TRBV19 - TGTGCCAGTGGTTTTAGTCAGCCCCAGCATTTT CASGFSQPQHF
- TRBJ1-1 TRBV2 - TGTGCCAGCAGTGGGGTTCTAGGGGTGAACACTGAAGCTTTCTTT CASSGVLGVNTEAFF
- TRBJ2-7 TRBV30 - TGTGCCTGGACCCAGGGTGCCCACGAGCAGTACTTC CAWTQGAHEQYF
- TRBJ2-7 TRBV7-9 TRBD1 TGTGCCAGCAGCTTGGACAGGGGAGGTTACGAGCAGTACTTC CASSLDRGGYEQYF